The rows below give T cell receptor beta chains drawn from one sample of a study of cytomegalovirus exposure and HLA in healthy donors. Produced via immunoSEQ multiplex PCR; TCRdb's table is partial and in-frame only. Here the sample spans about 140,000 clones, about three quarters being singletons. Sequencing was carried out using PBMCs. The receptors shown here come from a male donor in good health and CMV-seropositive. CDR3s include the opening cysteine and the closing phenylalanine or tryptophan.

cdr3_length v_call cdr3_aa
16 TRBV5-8 CASSLGTGTLNTEAFF
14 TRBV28 CASRGQGIGNTIYF
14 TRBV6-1 CASRGRSSNYGYTF
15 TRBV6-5 CASRPGLAEVETQYF
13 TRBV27 CASSWGRTYEQYF
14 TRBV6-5 CASTRGQGVYGYTF
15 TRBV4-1 CASSQNLAGDNEQFF
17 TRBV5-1 CASSLGDSLKYQETQYF
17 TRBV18 CASSPNRVQRNYNEQFF
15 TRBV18 CASSSEQRVGDEQFF
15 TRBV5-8 CASSSGLASYNEQFF
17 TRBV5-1 CASSPTQGRGNYNEQFF
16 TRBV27 CASSYVSGFGNTEAFF
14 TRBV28 CASTTGTGVSEQYF
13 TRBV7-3 CASSYRQWDTQYF
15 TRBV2 CASSAGTRGYNEQFF
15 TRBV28 CASSTPGQGVFGYTF
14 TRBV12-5 CASGLAGGYNEQFF
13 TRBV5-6 CASSYPSVYEQYF
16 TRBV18 CASSAQTGGTDNEQFF
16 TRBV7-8 CASSFQPHSGVSEAFF
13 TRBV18 CATALSGVTEAFF
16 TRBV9 CASSVESREATGELFF
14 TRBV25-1 CASSASGGGEKLFF
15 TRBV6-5 CASSYVRGKQETQYF
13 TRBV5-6 CASSIGVAYEQYF
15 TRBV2 CATGRAGGKTGELFF
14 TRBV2 CASRAEVLNTEAFF
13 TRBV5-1 CASAFSPEAEQFF
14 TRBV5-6 CASSLLTGTDTQYF
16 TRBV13 CASSTPTGPSSYEQYF
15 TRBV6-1 CASSGIRDRHYGYAF
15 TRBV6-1 CASSETTNSYNEQFF
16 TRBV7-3 CASSPGLAGITDTQYF
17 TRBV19 CASKNLRTYRNTGELFF
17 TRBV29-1 CSVAGGTGAAGNQPQHF
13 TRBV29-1 CSGGGGVEDTQYF
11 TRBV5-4 CASSSSYGYTF
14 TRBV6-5 CASALDRLNEKLFF
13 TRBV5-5 CASSPWGGLEQFF
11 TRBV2 CASSEEQGLFF
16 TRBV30 CAWRARLTGPYVGYTF
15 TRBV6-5 CASSYGDRGNYGYTF
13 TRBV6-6 CAGQTGGSTEAFF
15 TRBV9 CASSVSGRDHNEQFF
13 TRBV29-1 CSVLQDLYNEQFF
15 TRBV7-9 CASSPVAGEIPEQYF
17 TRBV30 CAWTLAGGGFSYNEQFF